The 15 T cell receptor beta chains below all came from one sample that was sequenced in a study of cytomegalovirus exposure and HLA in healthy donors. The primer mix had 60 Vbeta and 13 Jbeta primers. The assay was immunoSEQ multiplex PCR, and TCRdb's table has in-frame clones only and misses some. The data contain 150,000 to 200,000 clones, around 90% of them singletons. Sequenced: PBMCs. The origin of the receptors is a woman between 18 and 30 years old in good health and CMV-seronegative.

The CDR3 here is CASSPRGAPDTQYF. The CDR3 DNA is TGTGCCAGCAGTCCGCGGGGGGCCCCAGATACGCAGTATTTT. V gene TRBV6-1 combines with J gene TRBJ2-3; 8 bases map to TRBD2. The junction had 5 bases not matched to a gene; V was cut back by 5 bases and J by 4 bases. Looked up from germline, CDR1 is MNHNS and CDR2 is SASEGT. CDR3 length: 14 residues.

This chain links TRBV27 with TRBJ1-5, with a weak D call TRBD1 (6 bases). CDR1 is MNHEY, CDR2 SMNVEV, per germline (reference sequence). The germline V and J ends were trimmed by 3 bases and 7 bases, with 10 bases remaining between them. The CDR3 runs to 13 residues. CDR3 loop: CASSFGGEQPQHF. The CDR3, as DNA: TGTGCCAGCAGTTTTGGGGGCGAGCAGCCCCAGCATTTT.

CDR3 DNA sequence: TGCGCCAGCAGCCCAACCCCCAGCGGGAAAGAGACCCAGTACTTC. It translates to CASSPTPSGKETQYF. The chain carries TRBV4-3 and TRBJ2-5; TRBD2 agrees at 7 bases. V dropped 4 bases and J dropped 3; count of bases not matched to a gene: 8. Germline CDR1 reads LGHNA; CDR2 reads YSLEER. The CDR3 runs to 15 residues.

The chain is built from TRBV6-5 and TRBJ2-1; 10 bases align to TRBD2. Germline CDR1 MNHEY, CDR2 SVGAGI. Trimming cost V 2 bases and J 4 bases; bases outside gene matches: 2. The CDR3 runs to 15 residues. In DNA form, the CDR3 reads TGTGCCAGCAGTTACGGGACTAGCGTTTACAATGAGCAGTTCTTC. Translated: CASSYGTSVYNEQFF.

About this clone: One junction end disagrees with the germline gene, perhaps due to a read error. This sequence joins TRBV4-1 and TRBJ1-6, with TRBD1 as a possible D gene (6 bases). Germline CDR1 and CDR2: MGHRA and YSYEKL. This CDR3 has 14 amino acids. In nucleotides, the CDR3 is TGCGCCAGCGCCGTCGGGGACACAGGGTCACCCCTACACTTT. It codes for CASAVGDTGSPLHF.

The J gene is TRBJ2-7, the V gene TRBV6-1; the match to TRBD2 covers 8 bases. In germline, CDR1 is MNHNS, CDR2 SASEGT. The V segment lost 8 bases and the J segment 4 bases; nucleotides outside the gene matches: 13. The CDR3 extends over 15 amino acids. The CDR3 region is CASAPSAGATYEQYF. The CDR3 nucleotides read TGTGCCAGCGCCCCCTCAGCGGGGGCAACGTACGAGCAGTACTTC.

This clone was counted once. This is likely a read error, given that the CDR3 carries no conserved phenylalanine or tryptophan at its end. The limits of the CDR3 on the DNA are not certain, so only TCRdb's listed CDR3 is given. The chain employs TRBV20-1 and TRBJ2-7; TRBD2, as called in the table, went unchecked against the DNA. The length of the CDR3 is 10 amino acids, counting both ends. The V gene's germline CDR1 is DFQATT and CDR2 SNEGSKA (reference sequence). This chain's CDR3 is CSAWTSGPSN.

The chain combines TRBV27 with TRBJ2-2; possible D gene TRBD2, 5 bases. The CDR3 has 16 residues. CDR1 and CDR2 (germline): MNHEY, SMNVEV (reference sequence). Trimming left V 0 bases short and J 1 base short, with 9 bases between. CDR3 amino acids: CASSLSGGLNTGELFF. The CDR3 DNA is TGTGCCAGCAGTTTATCCGGCGGGTTGAACACCGGGGAGCTGTTTTTT.

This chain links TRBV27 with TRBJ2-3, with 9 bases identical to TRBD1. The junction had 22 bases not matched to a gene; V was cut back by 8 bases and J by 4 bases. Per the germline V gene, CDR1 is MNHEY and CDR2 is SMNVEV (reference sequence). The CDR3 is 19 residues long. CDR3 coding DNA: TGTGCCAGCGGCTCACTCCTAAAGGCCGGGACAGGGCATGCAGATACGCAGTATTTT. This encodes CASGSLLKAGTGHADTQYF.

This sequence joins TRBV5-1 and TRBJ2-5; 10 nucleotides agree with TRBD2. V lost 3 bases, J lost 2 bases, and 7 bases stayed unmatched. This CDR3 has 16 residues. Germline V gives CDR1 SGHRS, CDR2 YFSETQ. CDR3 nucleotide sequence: TGCGCCAGCAGCTCTTTTCCAGCGGGGGGGCAAGAGACCCAGTACTTC. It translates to CASSSFPAGGQETQYF.

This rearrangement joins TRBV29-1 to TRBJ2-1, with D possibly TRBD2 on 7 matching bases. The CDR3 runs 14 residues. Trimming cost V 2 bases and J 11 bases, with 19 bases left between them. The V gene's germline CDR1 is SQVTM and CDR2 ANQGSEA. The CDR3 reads CSVERGAGDFQQFF. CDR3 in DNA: TGCAGCGTTGAAAGGGGGGCGGGAGACTTTCAGCAGTTCTTC.

The CDR3 coding sequence is TGTGCCAGCAGCCTTCCAGCGAGGAATTCACCCCTCCACTTT. It specifies CASSLPARNSPLHF. The chain carries TRBV28 and TRBJ1-6, with D hard to call. Germline CDR1 and CDR2: MDHEN and SYDVKM. The V end was cut by 6 bases, the J end by 7 bases, with 13 bases between. CDR3 length equals 14 residues.

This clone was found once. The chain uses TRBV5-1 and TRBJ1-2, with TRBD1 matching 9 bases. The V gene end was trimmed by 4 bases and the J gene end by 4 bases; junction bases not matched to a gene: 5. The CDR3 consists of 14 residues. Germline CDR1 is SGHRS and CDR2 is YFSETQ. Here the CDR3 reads CASSPQDRGYGYTF. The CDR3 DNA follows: TGCGCCAGCAGCCCTCAGGACAGGGGCTATGGCTACACCTTC.

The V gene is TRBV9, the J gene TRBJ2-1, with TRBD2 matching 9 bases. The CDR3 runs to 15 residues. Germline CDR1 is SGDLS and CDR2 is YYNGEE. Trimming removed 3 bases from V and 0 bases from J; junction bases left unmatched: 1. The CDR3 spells CASSDSGSSYNEQFF. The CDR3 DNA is TGTGCCAGCAGCGATAGCGGGAGCTCCTACAATGAGCAGTTCTTC. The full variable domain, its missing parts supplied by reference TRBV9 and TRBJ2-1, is DSGVTQTPKHLITATGQRVTLRCSPRSGDLSVYWYQQSLDQGLQFLIQYYNGEERAKGNILERFSAQQFPDLHSELNLSSLELGDSALYFCASSDSGSSYNEQFFGPGTRLTVL.

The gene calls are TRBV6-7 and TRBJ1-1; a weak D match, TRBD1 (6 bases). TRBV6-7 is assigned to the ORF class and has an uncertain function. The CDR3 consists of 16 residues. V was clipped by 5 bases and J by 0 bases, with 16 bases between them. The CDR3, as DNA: TGTGCCAGCAGTCCCAGGACAGCTAACATGAACACTGAAGCTTTCTTT. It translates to CASSPRTANMNTEAFF.